These T cell receptor beta chains were read from a single sample in a study of shared clonotypes between healthy human individuals. Data came from immunoSEQ multiplex PCR; TCRdb stores just in-frame clones and leaves some out. This repertoire shows some 900,000 clones, approximately 80% found once; its top ten account for approximately 1.5%. Material: memory CD4+ T cells sorted from blood. These receptors all come from a man between 18 and 29 years old in good health. Each CDR3 is given with its conserved first and last residue. A D gene is named only where the DNA matches it firmly. Only part of the rows carry a size: once, few, many, or a class if the clone is expanded.

D gene	V gene	J gene	clone size	CDR3 protein	CDR3 DNA
NA	TRBV30	TRBJ1-1	NA	CAWGQKNTEAFF	TGTGCCTGGGGACAAAAGAACACTGAAGCTTTCTTT
NA	TRBV7-2	TRBJ1-3	NA	CASSRTEKNTIYF	TGTGCCAGCAGCCGGACAGAGAAAAACACCATATATTTT
TRBD2	TRBV28	TRBJ2-7	NA	CASSPSLAGGYEQYF	TGTGCCAGCAGTCCCAGTCTAGCGGGGGGCTACGAGCAGTACTTC
NA	TRBV5-1	TRBJ2-2	NA	CASSLGVRGTGELFF	TGCGCCAGCAGCTTAGGTGTTCGGGGGACCGGGGAGCTGTTTTTT
NA	TRBV6-5	TRBJ1-2	NA	CASSRDGNYGYTF	TGTGCCAGCAGTAGGGACGGCAACTATGGCTACACCTTC
NA	TRBV7-7	TRBJ2-2	few	CASSLNEGAGELFF	TGTGCTAGCAGCTTAAACGAGGGGGCCGGGGAGCTGTTTTTT
TRBD2	TRBV15	TRBJ2-1	NA	CATSRGTSENHEQFF	TGTGCCACCAGCCGGGGGACTAGCGAGAATCATGAGCAGTTCTTC
NA	TRBV5-1	TRBJ2-1	NA	CASSSGPGSYNEQFF	TGCGCCAGCAGCTCCGGACCTGGCTCCTACAATGAGCAGTTCTTC
NA	TRBV19	TRBJ1-1	NA	CASSPTANTEAFF	TGTGCCAGTAGTCCAACAGCCAACACTGAAGCTTTCTTT
TRBD1	TRBV19	TRBJ2-7	few	CASAYGTGGTYEQYF	TGTGCCAGCGCATACGGGACAGGGGGTACCTACGAGCAGTACTTC
NA	TRBV10-2	TRBJ1-6	NA	CASSDSYRDNSPLHF	TGCGCCAGCAGTGATTCTTACAGGGATAACTCACCCCTCCACTTT
NA	TRBV6-6	TRBJ1-2	few	CASSYPREGNYGYTF	TGTGCCAGCAGTTACCCCAGGGAGGGGAACTATGGCTACACCTTC
NA	TRBV7-9	TRBJ1-2	NA	CASSLISGDDGYTF	TGTGCCAGCAGCTTAATTTCGGGGGACGATGGCTACACCTTC
NA	TRBV10-2	TRBJ1-3	NA	CASTEPGWGNTIYF	TGCGCCAGCACCGAACCAGGGTGGGGAAACACCATATATTTT
NA	TRBV25-1	TRBJ1-1	few	CASSEWGTEAFF	TGTGCCAGCAGTGAATGGGGCACTGAAGCTTTCTTT
NA	TRBV25-1	TRBJ1-6	NA	CASLPRGGYNSPLHF	TGTGCCAGCTTGCCGAGGGGGGGTTATAATTCACCCCTCCACTTT
TRBD2	TRBV7-2	TRBJ2-1	NA	CASSTALAGMNEQFF	TGTGCCAGCAGCACAGCACTAGCGGGGATGAATGAGCAGTTCTTC
NA	TRBV7-2	TRBJ1-2	once	CASSRREGDDGYTF	TGTGCCAGCAGCCGCCGGGAAGGAGATGACGGCTACACCTTC
TRBD2	TRBV4-1	TRBJ2-1	few	CASSQDRRLAGAYNEQFF	TGCGCCAGCAGCCAAGATAGACGACTAGCGGGAGCCTACAATGAGCAGTTCTTC
NA	TRBV6-5	TRBJ1-1	NA	CASSYLDLGGTEAFF	TGTGCCAGCAGTTATTTGGACCTAGGTGGAACTGAAGCTTTCTTT
NA	TRBV9	TRBJ1-1	NA	CASSVVPGGEAFF	TGTGCCAGCAGCGTAGTCCCCGGAGGAGAAGCTTTCTTT
NA	TRBV7-2	TRBJ1-5	once	CASSSEGVGNQPQHF	TGTGCCAGCAGCTCAGAGGGGGTGGGCAATCAGCCCCAGCATTTT
NA	TRBV9	TRBJ2-2	NA	CASSVGSVGELFF	TGTGCCAGCAGCGTAGGGTCCGTCGGGGAGCTGTTTTTT
TRBD1	TRBV10-3	TRBJ2-1	NA	CAITSTGDRGEQFF	TGTGCCATCACCTCGACAGGGGATCGTGGTGAGCAGTTCTTC
TRBD2	TRBV5-6	TRBJ2-1	NA	CASREMGGNEQFF	TGTGCCAGCAGGGAGATGGGAGGGAATGAGCAGTTCTTC
TRBD2	TRBV7-3	TRBJ2-1	NA	CASSLVAGTGNEQFF	TGTGCCAGCAGCTTGGTAGCGGGGACGGGGAATGAGCAGTTCTTC
NA	TRBV10-3	TRBJ2-1	NA	CAISDIGEQFF	TGTGCCATCAGTGACATAGGTGAGCAGTTCTTC
TRBD2	TRBV15	TRBJ2-3	NA	CATSSGLGLAGGIDTQYF	TGTGCCACCAGCAGTGGTCTCGGACTAGCGGGAGGGATAGATACGCAGTATTTT
TRBD1	TRBV27	TRBJ1-6	NA	CATGQVNSPLHF	TGTGCCACCGGACAGGTGAATTCACCCCTCCACTTT
NA	TRBV7-2	TRBJ2-5	few	CASSFGQETQYF	TGTGCCAGCAGCTTTGGCCAAGAGACCCAGTACTTC
NA	TRBV28	TRBJ1-2	few	CASGGGTYGYTF	TGTGCCAGCGGAGGGGGAACATATGGCTACACCTTC
TRBD1	TRBV15	TRBJ2-6	NA	CATSATGGAVGANVLTF	TGTGCCACCAGCGCGACAGGGGGCGCGGTCGGGGCCAACGTCCTGACTTTC
NA	TRBV5-4	TRBJ1-1	few	CASNPWGLLMNTEAFF	TGTGCCAGCAACCCCTGGGGATTACTGATGAACACTGAAGCTTTCTTT
NA	TRBV28	TRBJ2-7	NA	CASSHRGGGAHEQYF	TGTGCCAGCAGCCACCGAGGGGGAGGGGCCCACGAGCAGTACTTC
NA	TRBV23-1	TRBJ1-2	NA	CASSHQGREHIHGYTF	TGCGCCAGCAGTCACCAGGGGCGCGAGCACATCCATGGCTACACCTTC
TRBD2	TRBV5-1	TRBJ2-2	once	CASSLTGGTGELFF	TGCGCCAGCAGCTTAACGGGGGGAACCGGGGAGCTGTTTTTT
TRBD1	TRBV5-4	TRBJ2-1	NA	CASSDKTGSEQFF	TGTGCCAGCAGCGATAAGACAGGGTCTGAGCAGTTCTTC
TRBD1	TRBV10-3	TRBJ2-7	NA	CAISRGTDYEQYF	TGTGCCATCAGCCGTGGGACAGACTACGAGCAGTACTTC
TRBD1	TRBV7-8	TRBJ2-7	NA	CASSLGRDRAGYEQYF	TGTGCCAGCAGCTTAGGCCGGGACAGGGCGGGCTACGAGCAGTACTTC
NA	TRBV5-5	TRBJ1-5	NA	CASSLGTSNQPQHF	TGTGCCAGCAGCTTGGGGACTAGCAATCAGCCCCAGCATTTT
NA	TRBV7-2	TRBJ2-3	NA	CASTTIPGLLTDTQYF	TGTGCCAGCACGACTATCCCGGGACTCCTCACAGATACGCAGTATTTT
NA	TRBV9	TRBJ2-2	NA	CASSPHSEGIGELFF	TGTGCCAGCAGCCCTCACTCCGAGGGTATCGGGGAGCTGTTTTTT
NA	TRBV5-1	TRBJ1-1	many	CASSSRGEPGAFF	TGCGCCAGCAGCTCCCGTGGGGAGCCGGGGGCTTTCTTT
TRBD2	TRBV7-2	TRBJ2-2	NA	CASSLESSGSPGELFF	TGTGCCAGCAGCTTAGAGAGTAGCGGGAGCCCCGGGGAGCTGTTTTTT
TRBD1	TRBV7-9	TRBJ2-2	NA	CASSSNRGSGELFF	TGTGCCAGCAGCTCCAACAGGGGTTCCGGGGAGCTGTTTTTT
NA	TRBV9	TRBJ2-5	few	CASSVRDQETQYF	TGTGCCAGCAGCGTCCGGGACCAAGAGACCCAGTACTTC
TRBD1	TRBV5-1	TRBJ1-5	NA	CASSLDPQGGQPQHF	TGCGCCAGCAGCTTAGATCCGCAGGGGGGTCAGCCCCAGCATTTT
TRBD1	TRBV29-1	TRBJ2-1	few	CSGQGANEQFF	TGCAGCGGACAGGGGGCTAATGAGCAGTTCTTC